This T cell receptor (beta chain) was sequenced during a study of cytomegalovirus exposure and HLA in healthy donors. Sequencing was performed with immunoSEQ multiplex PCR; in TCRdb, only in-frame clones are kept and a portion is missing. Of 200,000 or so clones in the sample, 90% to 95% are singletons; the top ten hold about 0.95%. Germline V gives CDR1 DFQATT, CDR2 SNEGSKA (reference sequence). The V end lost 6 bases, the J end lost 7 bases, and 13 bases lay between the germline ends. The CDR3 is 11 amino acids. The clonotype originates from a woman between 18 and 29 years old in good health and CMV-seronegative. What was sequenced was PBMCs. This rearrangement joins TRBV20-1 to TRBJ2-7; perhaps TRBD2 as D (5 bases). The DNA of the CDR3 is TGCAGTGCAGCGCGGGTCCCTGAGCAGTACTTC. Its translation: CSAARVPEQYF.